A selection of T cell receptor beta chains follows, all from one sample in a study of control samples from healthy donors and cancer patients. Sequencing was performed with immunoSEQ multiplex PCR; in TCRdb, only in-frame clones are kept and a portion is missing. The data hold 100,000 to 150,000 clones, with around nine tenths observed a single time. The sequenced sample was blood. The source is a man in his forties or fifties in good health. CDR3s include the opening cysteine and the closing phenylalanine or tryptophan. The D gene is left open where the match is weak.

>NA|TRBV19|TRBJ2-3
CASSIRGRGNTQYF
TGTGCCAGTAGTATCCGGGGGCGGGGAAATACGCAGTATTTT
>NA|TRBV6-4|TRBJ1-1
CASSEDRRTEAFF
TGTGCCAGCAGTGAGGACAGAAGAACTGAAGCTTTCTTT
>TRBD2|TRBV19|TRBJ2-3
CASSSRGAGDTQYF
TGTGCCAGTAGTTCGCGGGGGGCGGGAGATACGCAGTATTTT
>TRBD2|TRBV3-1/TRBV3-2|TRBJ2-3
CASSPSGGPGDGTQYF
TGTGCCAGCAGCCCTAGCGGGGGGCCCGGAGATGGGACGCAGTATTTT
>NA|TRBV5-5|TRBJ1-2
CASSLVGGGYTF
TGTGCCAGCAGCTTGGTTGGGGGCGGCTACACCTTC
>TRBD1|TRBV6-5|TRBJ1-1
CASRPSGQGGARAFF
TGTGCCAGCAGACCTTCGGGACAGGGGGGTGCGAGAGCTTTCTTT
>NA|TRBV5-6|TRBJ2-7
CASSLETGLIEQYF
TGTGCCAGCAGCTTAGAAACAGGGCTAATAGAGCAGTACTTC
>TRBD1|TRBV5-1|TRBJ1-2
CASSLGWTGPITF
TGCGCCAGCAGCTTAGGTTGGACAGGCCCGATCACCTTC
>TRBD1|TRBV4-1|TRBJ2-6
CASSPRKGGTGALSGANVLTF
TGCGCCAGCAGCCCCCGAAAGGGAGGGACAGGGGCGCTATCTGGGGCCAACGTCCTGACTTTC
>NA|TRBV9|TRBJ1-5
CASSVGVYSNQPQHF
TGTGCCAGCAGCGTCGGGGTTTATAGCAATCAGCCCCAGCATTTT
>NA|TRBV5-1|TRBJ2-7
CASSATPQGILYEQYF
TGCGCCAGCAGCGCCACCCCCCAGGGGATACTCTACGAGCAGTACTTC
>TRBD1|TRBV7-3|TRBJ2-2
CASSKQGVGTGELFF
TGTGCCAGCAGCAAACAGGGGGTTGGGACCGGGGAGCTGTTTTTT
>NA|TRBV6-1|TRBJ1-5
CASSEALDSSNQPQHF
TGTGCCAGCAGTGAAGCGCTAGACAGTAGCAATCAGCCCCAGCATTTT
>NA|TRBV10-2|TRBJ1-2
CASMKDAYGYTF
TGCGCCAGCATGAAGGACGCCTATGGCTACACCTTC
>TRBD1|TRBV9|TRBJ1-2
CASSRSDRAGGYTF
TGTGCCAGCAGCCGAAGCGACAGGGCCGGGGGCTACACCTTC
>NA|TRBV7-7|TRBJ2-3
CASSLGDGTDTQYF
TGTGCTAGCAGCTTGGGGGACGGGACAGATACGCAGTATTTT
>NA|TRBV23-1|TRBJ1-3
CASRQGKMGVSGNTIYF
TGCGCCAGCAGACAGGGAAAGATGGGGGTGTCTGGAAACACCATATATTTT
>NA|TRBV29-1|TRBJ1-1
CSVVTNKAFF
TGCAGCGTTGTGACGAATAAAGCTTTCTTT
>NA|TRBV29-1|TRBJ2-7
CSAIDDRGYYEQYF
TGCAGCGCCATAGATGACCGCGGGTACTACGAGCAGTACTTC
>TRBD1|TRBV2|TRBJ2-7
CASGQGVSYEQYF
TGTGCCAGCGGACAGGGGGTTTCCTACGAGCAGTACTTC
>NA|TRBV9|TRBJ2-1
CASSVGPQTSNEQFF
TGTGCCAGCAGCGTAGGGCCTCAGACTAGCAATGAGCAGTTCTTC
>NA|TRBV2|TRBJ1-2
CASGLDGRSGYTF
TGTGCCAGCGGCTTGGATGGGCGCTCTGGCTACACCTTC